The present T cell receptor (beta chain) was sequenced within a study of beta chain features in type 1 diabetes. Broader study findings: Sequencing the cDNA could make cells with high TCR expression show up more than they should. Compared to healthy donors, patients appeared to have naive, central memory and Treg TCRB repertoires that were more alike.

TCRB transcripts that were expressed got sequenced, as all of the isolated RNA had been reverse transcribed. Profiled with immunoSEQ multiplex PCR; TCRdb holds only in-frame clones, not every one. The table includes 200,000 to 250,000 clones, 55% to 70% detected once. Between the trimmed V and J ends, which lost 0 bases and 10 bases, there was a span of 13 bases. The CDR3 covers 14 residues. Germline lookup yields CDR1 LGHNA and CDR2 YNFKEQ. Purities over 98% were achieved in all sorted populations. For this clone: The target antigen is unknown.

V gene TRBV4-2 combines with J gene TRBJ2-1; tentative D call: TRBD2 (5 bases). The source material was naive CD4+ T cells from blood. This TCR was sampled from a man aged 25-45 years in good health. CDR3 in DNA: TGTGCCAGCAGCCAAGATCGAGGGCGAGTCGAGCAGTTCTTC. Residues: CASSQDRGRVEQFF.